The subject of this entry is one T cell receptor beta chain. Produced via immunoSEQ multiplex PCR; TCRdb's table is partial and in-frame only. The sample records fewer than 250,000 clones, about four fifths being singletons. Germline CDR1 reads SGHTA; CDR2 reads FQGNSA. The CDR3 consists of 14 residues. Losses at the gene ends were 5 bases for V and 2 bases for J; bases not matched to a gene: 4. The data originate from a study of blood T cell repertoires in COVID-19. The chain combines TRBV7-2 with TRBJ2-3; 7 bases align to TRBD2. The material sequenced was PBMCs or T cells enriched from blood (not recorded which). The clonotype was recovered from a woman aged 35 to 49 who had been exposed to COVID-19. CDR3 nucleotide sequence: TGTGCCAGCAGCGGGGGACTAATCACAGATACGCAGTATTTT. Translation gives CASSGGLITDTQYF.